These 21 T cell receptor beta chains originate from one sample sequenced in a study of PD-1 blockade in classical Hodgkin lymphoma. TCRdb's copy holds only in-frame clones and misses some; the assay was immunoSEQ multiplex PCR. The sample holds 72,000 or so clones, 85% to 95% seen once. Brentuximab vedotin exposure varied among the patients, all of whom had relapsed after autologous stem cell transplantation. The source was peripheral blood mononuclear cells (PBMCs), collected at baseline. The receptor source for this set is a human donor with classical Hodgkin lymphoma.

The sample holds a few counts of this clone. The V and J genes are TRBV7-9 and TRBJ2-3, with D maybe TRBD2 (6 bases). The CDR3 is 16 residues long. Germline CDR1 SEHNR, CDR2 FQNEAQ (reference sequence). The V end was cut by 6 bases, the J end by 2 bases, with 18 bases between. The CDR3, as DNA: TGTGCCAGCAGTACAGGAGGGGACTGGTACACAGATACGCAGTATTTT. It specifies CASSTGGDWYTDTQYF.

The chain links TRBV11-2 to TRBJ2-7; possibly TRBD2 for D (5 bases). CDR1 and CDR2 from the germline V gene are SGHAT and FQNNGV. The V and J ends lost 5 bases and 3 bases respectively, with 14 bases between them. The CDR3 is 14 residues long. DNA of the CDR3: TGTGCCAGCAGCCCACACGGGATGCGCTACGAGCAGTACTTC. Translated: CASSPHGMRYEQYF. Full variable domain (outside the CDR3, taken from reference TRBV11-2 and TRBJ2-7): EAGVAQSPRYKIIEKRQSVAFWCNPISGHATLYWYQQILGQGPKLLIQFQNNGVVDDSQLPKDRFSAERLKGVDSTLKIQPAKLEDSAVYLCASSPHGMRYEQYFGPGTRLTVT.

The chain couples TRBV5-4 to TRBJ2-7; tentatively, D is TRBD1 or TRBD2 (6 bases each). The CDR3 runs to 12 residues. The germline gives CDR1 SGHNT, CDR2 YYREEE (reference sequence). V was shortened by 3 bases and J by 6 bases, with 10 bases between the two germline ends. The CDR3 loop is CASSSWGAEQYF. The CDR3 DNA sequence: TGTGCCAGCAGCTCCTGGGGGGCCGAGCAGTACTTC.

The rearrangement joins TRBV28 to TRBJ2-3; D might be TRBD1 or TRBD2, each matching 5 bases. V lost 0 bases and J lost 6, with 13 bases in between. The CDR3 sequence is 15 residues long. CDR1 is MDHEN and CDR2 is SYDVKM in the germline V gene. The CDR3 reads CASSLWDRGSDTQYF. The CDR3 bases are TGTGCCAGCAGTTTATGGGACCGGGGCTCGGATACGCAGTATTTT.

This chain joins TRBV5-1 and TRBJ1-1; possibly TRBD1 for D (5 bases). This CDR3 is 16 amino acids long. The germline V and J ends were trimmed by 4 bases and 1 base, with 17 bases remaining between them. Germline lookup yields CDR1 SGHRS and CDR2 YFSETQ. The CDR3 reads CASSQLTGGGNTEAFF. Written as DNA, the CDR3 is TGCGCCAGCAGCCAGCTAACGGGGGGTGGGAACACTGAAGCTTTCTTT.

This rearrangement joins TRBV6-5 to TRBJ2-1, with D uncertain. Trimming shortened V by 8 bases and J by 8 bases, and 19 bases separated the two germline ends. Germline V lookup: CDR1 MNHEY, CDR2 SVGAGI. The CDR3 is 14 residues long. The CDR3 nucleotides are TGTGCCAGCCGTTCCCGAGTCGTCGGCGATGAGCAGTTCTTC. Translation gives CASRSRVVGDEQFF.

J is TRBJ2-5 and V is TRBV5-4; TRBD2 matches at 8 bases. Germline V gene data show CDR1 as SGHNT and CDR2 as YYREEE (reference sequence). V was clipped by 0 bases and J by 1 base; unmatched bases: 5. The CDR3 is made up of 16 amino acids. For the CDR3, the DNA is TGTGCCAGCAGCTTGGGTGGTAGCGGGACCCAAGAGACCCAGTACTTC. It is translated as CASSLGGSGTQETQYF.

This chain connects TRBV18 to TRBJ2-7, with D perhaps assigned TRBD1 or TRBD2 (6 bases each). V shed 3 bases and J shed 3 bases, with 12 bases lying between them. This CDR3 spans 14 amino acids. The germline CDR1 and CDR2 sequences are KGHSH and LQKENI. The CDR3 reads CASSPRGQSYEQYF. In DNA, the CDR3 is TGTGCCAGCTCACCTCGGGGGCAGAGCTACGAGCAGTACTTC.

The V gene is TRBV21-1, the J gene TRBJ1-5; TRBD1, the table's D call, was not compared with the DNA. TRBV21-1 is a pseudogene. This CDR3 is 17 amino acids long. CDR3 protein: CASSRISRDRANQPQHF. The CDR3 coding sequence is TGTGCCAGCAGCAGAATAAGCCGGGACAGGGCTAATCAGCCCCAGCATTTT.

The chain recombines TRBV5-5 with TRBJ2-7; 7 bases map to TRBD2. The CDR3 covers 14 residues. V lost 9 bases and J lost 0; bases outside the gene matches: 9. The germline CDR1 and CDR2 sequences are SGHKS and YYEKEE (reference sequence). The chain's CDR3 is CATTREGGSYEQYF. In DNA form, the CDR3 reads TGTGCCACGACAAGGGAGGGCGGCTCCTACGAGCAGTACTTC. Drawing the rest from reference TRBV5-5 and TRBJ2-7, the complete variable domain is DAGVTQSPTHLIKTRGQQVTLRCSPISGHKSVSWYQQVLGQGPQFIFQYYEKEERGRGNFPDRFSARQFPNYSSELNVNALLLGDSALYLCATTREGGSYEQYFGPGTRLTVT.

The V gene is TRBV27, the J gene TRBJ2-5; D unresolved. Between the trimmed V and J ends, which lost 5 bases and 0 bases, there was a span of 10 bases. This CDR3 region has 14 residues. Germline loops: CDR1 MNHEY, CDR2 SMNVEV (reference sequence). The CDR3 is CASSQEYNQETQYF. The CDR3 nucleotides read TGTGCCAGCAGTCAAGAATATAACCAAGAGACCCAGTACTTC.

This rearrangement joins TRBV29-1 to TRBJ2-1; 13 bases fit TRBD2. CDR1 is SQVTM, CDR2 ANQGSEA, per germline. After removal of 1 base from V and 10 bases from J, the junction contained 7 bases not matched to a gene. The CDR3 covers 15 residues. CDR3 in amino acids: CSVEGTSGGPWEQFF. Here the CDR3 DNA reads TGCAGCGTTGAAGGGACTAGCGGGGGCCCCTGGGAGCAGTTCTTC.

CDR3 region: CASSPTPGQPTSGNTIYF. The CDR3 coding sequence is TGCGCCAGCAGCCCAACCCCGGGACAGCCTACCTCTGGAAACACCATATATTTT. The V gene is TRBV5-1, the J gene TRBJ1-3, with TRBD1 identical over 7 bases. The V and J ends lost 4 bases and 0 bases, in that order; junction bases with no gene match: 13. The germline CDR1 and CDR2 sequences are SGHRS and YFSETQ. The CDR3 has 18 amino acids.

V usage is TRBV9 and J usage is TRBJ1-4; 7 positions agree with TRBD1. Losses at the gene ends were 4 bases for V and 7 bases for J; bases not matched to a gene: 10. CDR1 and CDR2 (germline): SGDLS, YYNGEE. The CDR3 totals 15 residues. CDR3 nucleotides: TGTGCCAGCAGCATTTCAGGGGGGGTGAGTGAAAAACTGTTTTTT. It is translated as CASSISGGVSEKLFF.

The gene calls are TRBV27 and TRBJ1-4; D not resolved. There are 17 residues in the CDR3. V was shortened by 3 bases and J by 0 bases, with 14 bases between the two germline ends. In germline, CDR1 is MNHEY, CDR2 SMNVEV (reference sequence). The CDR3 DNA reads TGTGCCAGCAGTTTGGGGAGAAGTGACACAACTAATGAAAAACTGTTTTTT. Translated, it gives CASSLGRSDTTNEKLFF.

This chain links TRBV18 with TRBJ2-2; 8 bases fit TRBD1. The germline V gene has CDR1 KGHSH and CDR2 LQKENI. V lost 3 bases and J lost 0; bases outside the gene matches: 12. The CDR3 runs 19 residues. In DNA, the CDR3 is TGTGCCAGCTCACCCATCCCGGGACAGGTTCTCTCGAACACCGGGGAGCTGTTTTTT. It translates to CASSPIPGQVLSNTGELFF.

The chain has TRBV7-8 and TRBJ2-7; D gene uncertain. There are 13 residues in the CDR3. V lost 1 base and J lost 6, with 10 bases in between. Per the germline V gene, CDR1 is SGHVS and CDR2 is FQNEAQ. The CDR3 DNA follows: TGTGCCAGCAGCTTAGTTTCGGCCGCCGAGCAGTACTTC. Translated: CASSLVSAAEQYF.

This rearrangement joins TRBV5-1 to TRBJ2-1; maybe TRBD2 (5 bases). Trimming removed 0 bases at V and 10 bases at J, with 14 bases between. This CDR3 spans 14 amino acids. Germline V lookup: CDR1 SGHRS, CDR2 YFSETQ. The CDR3 nucleotides read TGCGCCAGCAGCTTGGTCCCGGACTCAAGGGAGCAGTTCTTC. This encodes CASSLVPDSREQFF.

The chain employs TRBV5-4 and TRBJ2-2; 7 bases agree with TRBD2. CDR3 size: 16 residues. V lost 1 base and J lost 0; bases outside the gene matches: 3. Germline V gene sequence: CDR1 SGHNT, CDR2 YYREEE (reference sequence). CDR3 coding DNA: TGTGCCAGCAGCTTGCCTAGCGGAACGAACACCGGGGAGCTGTTTTTT. This sequence encodes CASSLPSGTNTGELFF. Full variable domain (missing parts from reference TRBV5-4 and TRBJ2-2): ETGVTQSPTHLIKTRGQQVTLRCSSQSGHNTVSWYQQALGQGPQFIFQYYREEENGRGNFPPRFSGLQFPNYSSELNVNALELDDSALYLCASSLPSGTNTGELFFGEGSRLTVL.

Comments on this clone: Germline and junction disagree at one end, which may indicate a read error. This chain joins TRBV9 and TRBJ2-7; the D is unclear. This CDR3 is 12 amino acids long. Germline values: CDR1 SGDLS, CDR2 YYNGEE. The CDR3 sequence: CASSVDSNEQYF. CDR3 sequence (DNA): TGTGCCAGCAGCGTAGACTCCAACGAGCAGTACTTC.

This clone was counted between two and nine times. CDR3 in amino acids: CAWEEVSSTDTQYF. DNA for the CDR3: TGTGCCTGGGAGGAGGTCTCTAGCACAGATACGCAGTATTTT. The chain couples TRBV30 to TRBJ2-3, with D possibly matching TRBD2 (5 bases). CDR1 is GTSNPN, CDR2 SVGIG, per germline (reference sequence). Trimming stripped 5 bases from V and 0 bases from J, with 12 bases between. The CDR3 covers 14 residues.